What follows are 24 T cell receptor beta chains derived from one specimen sequenced in a study of cytomegalovirus exposure and HLA in healthy donors. In the PCR, 60 Vbeta and 13 Jbeta primers were used. This table comes from immunoSEQ multiplex PCR, and its TCRdb copy is limited to in-frame clones, with some not included. The sample has 100,000 to 150,000 clones; approximately 69% are singletons. The sequenced sample was PBMCs. All receptors derive from a man aged 35-49 years in good health and CMV-seropositive.

The rearrangement links TRBV30 to TRBJ1-2; 9 positions match TRBD1. Trimming took 3 bases from V and 5 from J; bases not matched to a gene: 4. Per the germline V gene, CDR1 is GTSNPN and CDR2 is SVGIG (reference sequence). The CDR3 totals 13 residues. The CDR3 DNA sequence: TGTGCCTGGAGACCGGGACAGGGATATGGCTACACCTTC. It yields the protein CAWRPGQGYGYTF.

The chain has TRBV10-1 and TRBJ2-5; a possible D gene is TRBD2 (6 bases). This CDR3 comprises 13 residues. With 5 bases removed from V and 1 base from J, the gap between germline ends came to 8 bases. Germline CDR1 is WNHNN and CDR2 is SYGVQD (reference sequence). The DNA for the CDR3 is TGCGCCAGCAGTCGGGACTTCCAAGAGACCCAGTACTTC. Encoded protein: CASSRDFQETQYF.

This chain connects TRBV10-2 to TRBJ2-5; D possibly corresponds to TRBD2 (5 bases). There are 14 residues in the CDR3. CDR1 is WSHSY and CDR2 is SAAADI in the germline V gene. V lost 3 bases, J lost 5 bases, and 13 bases lay in between. DNA of the CDR3: TGCGCCAGCAGTGAAATGAGGGATAGGGAGACCCAGTACTTC. Residues: CASSEMRDRETQYF.

This rearrangement joins TRBV4-2 to TRBJ2-7, with D uncertain. The germline V gene has CDR1 LGHNA and CDR2 YNFKEQ. V lost 0 bases to trimming and J lost 0 bases, with 9 bases between them. CDR3 length: 15 amino acids. CDR3 loop: CASSQDQINSYEQYF. The CDR3 nucleotides are TGTGCCAGCAGCCAAGATCAGATCAACTCCTACGAGCAGTACTTC.

The V call is TRBV9, the J call TRBJ2-2; TRBD1 agrees at 8 bases. V lost 4 bases, J lost 4 bases, and 9 bases stayed unmatched. The CDR3 is 16 amino acids. The germline V gene has CDR1 SGDLS and CDR2 YYNGEE. The CDR3, as DNA: TGTGCCAGCAGCTATGGACAGGGTGATACCACCGGGGAGCTGTTTTTT. Translation: CASSYGQGDTTGELFF.

Worth noting for this clone: The sample carries other DNA sequences with the same CDR3. V and J are TRBV5-1 and TRBJ1-1; 7 bases are shared with TRBD1. CDR3 length: 14 residues. Germline assignment: CDR1 SGHRS and CDR2 YFSETQ. V was clipped by 4 bases and J by 4 bases; unmatched bases: 7. This chain's CDR3 is CASSLRQGGTEAFF. CDR3 coding DNA: TGCGCCAGCAGCCTACGACAGGGCGGCACTGAAGCTTTCTTT.

The chain has TRBV29-1 and TRBJ1-2, with D maybe TRBD1 (5 bases). The V gene's germline CDR1 is SQVTM and CDR2 ANQGSEA. The V and J ends lost 6 bases and 8 bases respectively, with 19 bases between them. This CDR3 has 13 amino acids. The CDR3 sequence is CSVDPQGSGGYTF. CDR3 bases: TGCAGCGTCGATCCGCAGGGTTCCGGAGGCTACACCTTC.

J is TRBJ2-1 and V is TRBV9; 7 bases align to TRBD2. There are 17 residues in the CDR3. Unmatched junction bases numbered 12, after V lost 3 bases and J lost 3 bases. From germline, CDR1 is SGDLS and CDR2 YYNGEE. CDR3: CASSARGSSGVYNEQFF. The CDR3, as DNA: TGTGCCAGCAGCGCAAGGGGTTCTAGCGGAGTCTACAATGAGCAGTTCTTC.

This clone has just a few counts. The chain has TRBV5-3 and TRBJ1-4; 9 bases are a match to TRBD1. TRBV5-3 falls under the ORF class, with uncertain function. This CDR3 has 17 amino acids. Trimming at V came to 5 bases and at J to 5 bases, leaving 13 bases not matched to a gene. CDR3 loop: CARRNRDRVFPNEKLFF. The CDR3 nucleotides read TGTGCCAGAAGAAACCGGGACAGGGTGTTCCCAAATGAAAAACTGTTTTTT.

CDR3 sequence (DNA): TGCGCCAGCAGCTTGGAAGGGGTTGCTACAGATACGCAGTATTTT. Its translation is CASSLEGVATDTQYF. The chain is built from TRBV5-1 and TRBJ2-3; TRBD1 might be the D (5 bases). V lost 0 bases and J lost 3, with 11 bases in between. The CDR3 loop spans 15 amino acids. Germline lookup yields CDR1 SGHRS and CDR2 YFSETQ.

The rearrangement joins TRBV10-2 to TRBJ1-4; TRBD1 might be the D (5 bases). CDR3 length equals 14 residues. V gave up 2 bases and J gave up 10 bases, with 14 bases separating them. Germline assignment: CDR1 WSHSY and CDR2 SAAADI. Written as DNA, the CDR3 is TGCGCCAGCAGTGAGCTGGCAGGGAAAGGAAAACTGTTTTTT. Amino acid sequence: CASSELAGKGKLFF.

This sequence joins TRBV6-5 and TRBJ1-1, with D unclear. CDR1 MNHEY and CDR2 SVGAGI come from the germline V gene. The CDR3 covers 15 residues. Trimming removed 5 bases at V and 2 bases at J, with 15 bases between. DNA of the CDR3: TGTGCCAGCAGTCAAGGAGATTGGATAAACACTGAAGCTTTCTTT. It codes for CASSQGDWINTEAFF.

The rearrangement uses TRBV9 and TRBJ2-5; 9 bases agree with TRBD2. Trimming removed 0 bases from V and 1 base from J; junction bases left unmatched: 7. Germline V gene sequence: CDR1 SGDLS, CDR2 YYNGEE. This CDR3 comprises 17 residues. The chain's CDR3 is CASSVDPAGGVQETQYF. The CDR3 region has the DNA TGTGCCAGCAGCGTAGATCCAGCGGGAGGAGTCCAAGAGACCCAGTACTTC.

CDR3 loop: CASSLIGGGGGAYNEQFF. Here the CDR3 DNA reads TGTGCCAGCAGCTTAATTGGGGGAGGCGGGGGGGCTTACAATGAGCAGTTCTTC. This chain uses TRBV7-7 with TRBJ2-1; TRBD2 matches 9 bases. The CDR3 length is 18 residues. After removal of 2 bases from V and 4 bases from J, the junction contained 12 bases not matched to a gene. In germline, CDR1 is SSHAT, CDR2 FNYEAQ (reference sequence). The full variable domain, its missing parts supplied by reference TRBV7-7 and TRBJ2-1, is GAGVSQSPRYKVTKRGQDVTLRCDPISSHATLYWYQQALGQGPEFLTYFNYEAQPDKSGLPSDRFSAERPEGSISTLTIQRTEQRDSAMYRCASSLIGGGGGAYNEQFFGPGTRLTVL.

This clone appeared a few times. The CDR3 nucleotides read TGTGCCAGCAGGACAGGGGGCGAGTACACTGAAGCTTTCTTT. Translated, it gives CASRTGGEYTEAFF. V gene TRBV21-1 combines with J gene TRBJ1-1; the table calls TRBD1, which could not be checked here. TRBV21-1 is deemed a pseudogene. This CDR3 has 14 residues.

This clone was counted between two and nine times. Additional DNA sequences in this sample encode the identical CDR3. The chain couples TRBV11-3 to TRBJ1-1; tentatively, D is TRBD1 (5 bases). The CDR3 is made up of 13 amino acids. Germline V lookup: CDR1 SGHNT, CDR2 YENEEA. Trimming stripped 8 bases from V and 2 bases from J, with 12 bases between. The DNA of the CDR3 is TGTGCCAGCTCCTGGGGCGGAAACACTGAAGCTTTCTTT. The encoded protein is CASSWGGNTEAFF. Full variable domain (missing parts from reference TRBV11-3 and TRBJ1-1): EAGVVQSPRYKIIEKKQPVAFWCNPISGHNTLYWYLQNLGQGPELLIRYENEEAVDDSQLPKDRFSAERLKGVDSTLKIQPAELGDSAVYLCASSWGGNTEAFFGQGTRLTVV.

The chain joins TRBV7-7 to TRBJ2-3; TRBD1 agrees at 8 bases. Germline V gives CDR1 SSHAT, CDR2 FNYEAQ (reference sequence). The CDR3 is made up of 16 amino acids. The V gene end was trimmed by 4 bases and the J gene end by 4 bases; junction bases not matched to a gene: 10. CDR3 in DNA: TGTGCCAGCAGCTCCCACGTACAGGGGGGTCCAGATACGCAGTATTTT. Its translation is CASSSHVQGGPDTQYF. Drawing the rest from reference TRBV7-7 and TRBJ2-3, the complete variable domain is GAGVSQSPRYKVTKRGQDVTLRCDPISSHATLYWYQQALGQGPEFLTYFNYEAQPDKSGLPSDRFSAERPEGSISTLTIQRTEQRDSAMYRCASSSHVQGGPDTQYFGPGTRLTVL.

This rearrangement joins TRBV5-1 to TRBJ2-3; maybe TRBD2 (6 bases). CDR3 length: 14 residues. Germline assignment: CDR1 SGHRS and CDR2 YFSETQ. With 4 bases removed from V and 3 bases from J, the gap between germline ends came to 12 bases. CDR3 bases: TGCGCCAGCAGCCCGGGACTTGTGACAGATACGCAGTATTTT. It translates to CASSPGLVTDTQYF.

This chain uses TRBV7-2 with TRBJ1-2, with D unresolved. V was pared by 0 bases and J by 8 bases, with 10 bases between. In germline, CDR1 is SGHTA, CDR2 FQGNSA. The CDR3 is 13 amino acids. The CDR3 sequence is CASSLAQARGYTF. The CDR3 DNA sequence: TGTGCCAGCAGCTTAGCGCAGGCCAGGGGCTACACCTTC.

As DNA, the CDR3 is TGTGCCAGCAGTGGAGGGGTCGCAGATACGCAGTATTTT. This encodes CASSGGVADTQYF. The rearrangement joins TRBV7-8 to TRBJ2-3; weak D call: TRBD2 (6 bases). This CDR3 contains 13 residues. CDR1 is SGHVS and CDR2 is FQNEAQ in the germline V gene. Trimming removed 6 bases from V and 4 bases from J, with 11 bases in between.

The chain is built from TRBV25-1 and TRBJ1-6; tentatively, D is TRBD1 (5 bases). V dropped 2 bases and J dropped 4 bases, with 9 bases sitting between them. CDR1 and CDR2 from the germline V gene are MGHDK and SYGVNS. This CDR3 spans 15 amino acids. The CDR3 spells CASSERGRYNSPLHF. CDR3 bases: TGTGCCAGCAGTGAAAGGGGCAGGTATAATTCACCCCTCCACTTT.

This chain uses TRBV29-1 with TRBJ1-2, with D perhaps matching TRBD1 (5 bases). Between the trimmed V and J ends, which lost 7 bases and 8 bases, there was a span of 29 bases. This CDR3 is built from 16 residues. Germline CDR1 and CDR2: SQVTM and ANQGSEA. The CDR3 region has the DNA TGCAGCGCCAAGGGAGGGCGTTGGGGGGAATCTCGGGGCTACACCTTC. Its translation: CSAKGGRWGESRGYTF.

In this sample, this clone turned up once. V gene TRBV19 combines with J gene TRBJ1-2; TRBD1 is a possible D gene (5 bases). Germline assignment: CDR1 LNHDA and CDR2 SQIVND (reference sequence). The CDR3 covers 14 residues. Trimming removed 5 bases from V and 8 bases from J, with 18 bases in between. CDR3 residues: CASSPRLRVGGYTF. The CDR3 DNA reads as TGTGCCAGTAGTCCCAGGCTCAGGGTAGGGGGCTACACCTTC.

The gene calls are TRBV5-4 and TRBJ1-1; D remains ambiguous. The CDR3 length is 13 residues. The germline V gene encodes CDR1 SGHNT and CDR2 YYREEE (reference sequence). V lost 4 bases, J lost 1 base, and 8 bases lay in between. The DNA of the CDR3 is TGTGCCAGCAGCGCCGGAGAGAACACTGAAGCTTTCTTT. Residues: CASSAGENTEAFF.